This TCR beta chain was captured in a study of T cells after yellow fever vaccination. Study-level points and caveats: Detected again after the booster were most primary-vaccination clones, at 95% to 98% CD4 and roughly 88% CD8. The CD4 compartment and the CD8 compartment contained a small share of clonotypes in common.

At least ten counts were recorded for this clonotype. UMIs and a universal primer site were added when TCR cDNA was made by 5'RACE template switching. TCRdb ran MiXCR on the 5' RACE reads and lists one entry per CDR3 protein. The table lists under 5,000 distinct CDR3 sequences, over 3% of them singletons, with over 45% in the top ten. The CDR3 covers 15 residues. CDR1 and CDR2 (germline): SGHTA, FQGNSA. V was trimmed by 1 base and J by 2 bases, leaving 9 bases between them. The input for sequencing was PBMCs, either bulk or a sorted T-cell subset (CD4+, CD8+, memory, or dextramer-sorted; not recorded which), taken 15 days after the yellow fever booster vaccination. The TCR originated in a man aged 25 to 40 who received the YFV17D yellow fever vaccine. The rearrangement links TRBV7-2 to TRBJ1-5; unclear D gene. The CDR3 coding sequence is TGTGCCAGCAGCTTAGGTGGGGTTGGCAATCAGCCCCAGCATTTT. This gives the protein CASSLGGVGNQPQHF.